The source of this TCR beta chain is a study of a mutant IDH1 vaccine in newly diagnosed glioma. Study in general: Vaccination was launched 4-6 weeks after radiotherapy alone, or with temozolomide cycles.

CDR1 is KGHSH and CDR2 is LQKENI in the germline V gene. The V and J ends lost 3 bases and 0 bases respectively, with 7 bases between them. The length of the CDR3 is 14 residues. To note about this clone: Its antigen is still unknown.

Documented time point: week 35, safety follow-up. Doses of 300 ug of mutant IDH1 20-mer peptide were given with topical imiquimod. Libraries were prepared by immunoSEQ multiplex PCR; TCRdb keeps only in-frame clonotypes and omits some of them. The sample carries approximately 50,000 clones, 80% to 90% recorded once. Sequencing used PBMCs, obtained from a glioma patient whose treatment included an IDH1 peptide vaccine. The sequence was obtained from a man between 35 and 55 years old with glioma. The J gene is TRBJ2-3, the V gene TRBV18; D not resolved. The CDR3 bases are TGTGCCAGCTCACCCCTCGGCAGCACAGATACGCAGTATTTT. The encoded protein is CASSPLGSTDTQYF.